This TCR beta chain was identified in a study of T cell repertoires in cytomegalovirus infection. Germline CDR1 SGHKS, CDR2 YYEKEE (reference sequence). V shed 1 base, J shed 0 bases, and the junction held 9 bases outside the gene matches. CDR3 length equals 19 residues. In TCRdb, the reads were re-called with MiXCR into one record per CDR3 protein. The table shows 450,000 to 600,000 distinct CDR3 sequences, with 30% to 40% occurring only once. This clonotype has just a few counts. Its target is not known. The TCR originated in a human donor in good health (CMV status not recorded). Some clones in this sample may be carry-over from other donors' samples. The chain uses TRBV5-5 and TRBJ2-1; 11 bases are a match to TRBD2. This sample comprised cultured PBMCs, obtained from culture after CMV antigen stimulation. In nucleotides, the CDR3 is TGTGCCAGCAGCTTGACCTCACTAGCGGGAGCCCCCTCCTACAATGAGCAGTTCTTC. Protein sequence: CASSLTSLAGAPSYNEQFF.